This T cell receptor (beta chain) was sequenced for a study of beta chain features in type 1 diabetes. Broader study findings: Within each of all four CD4+ subsets, Type 1 diabetes patients had TCRB CDR3s that were moderately but significantly shorter.

Germline CDR1 is SGHRS and CDR2 is YFSETQ. Trimming removed 4 bases from V and 3 bases from J, with 10 bases in between. The CDR3 covers 14 residues. The entirety of the isolated RNA underwent reverse transcription, so expressed TCRB transcripts were sequenced. Profiling relied on immunoSEQ multiplex PCR, and the TCRdb table lists in-frame clones only, not all of them. The data show 350,000 to 450,000 clones, roughly 15% seen once. This clone was detected a few times. Its antigen is unknown. V usage is TRBV5-1 and J usage is TRBJ2-2; no clear D. The specimen was naive CD4+ T cells from blood. The sequence derives from a woman under 30 in good health. The CDR3 loop is CASSPTADTGELFF. The CDR3 DNA is TGCGCCAGCAGCCCTACAGCAGACACCGGGGAGCTGTTTTTT.